This is a list of T cell receptor beta chains from one sample in a study of blood T cell repertoires in COVID-19. Generated by immunoSEQ multiplex PCR, the TCRdb table keeps only in-frame clones and is missing some. This sample has 200,000 to 300,000 clones; about 89% occur once, and the top ten carry less than 3%. The sequenced sample was PBMCs or T cells enriched from blood (not recorded which). These receptors were collected from a woman younger than 35 who had recovered from COVID-19. Each CDR3 is given with its conserved first and last residue. A D gene is named only where the DNA matches it firmly. Clone size is stated in some rows and not others, as once, few, many or a class when expanded.

D,J,size,V,CDR3,DNA
TRBD1,TRBJ1-5,.,TRBV27,CASSQTGGIHQPQHF,TGTGCCAGCAGCCAGACAGGGGGAATACATCAGCCCCAGCATTTT
.,TRBJ2-7,.,TRBV3-1/TRBV3-2,CASSPTGNSEQYF,TGTGCCAGCAGCCCCACAGGGAATAGCGAGCAGTACTTC
TRBD1,TRBJ1-4,.,TRBV27,CASSGTGASEKLFF,TGTGCCAGCAGCGGGACAGGGGCAAGTGAAAAACTGTTTTTT
.,TRBJ2-7,.,TRBV15,CATSRDLSYEQYF,TGTGCCACCAGCAGAGATCTCAGTTACGAGCAGTACTTC
.,TRBJ1-1,.,TRBV4-3,CASSQGGPTEAFF,TGCGCCAGCAGCCAAGGGGGCCCCACTGAAGCTTTCTTT
TRBD1,TRBJ2-6,.,TRBV19,CASSRRPGQGASGANVLTF,TGTGCCAGTAGTCGGCGTCCGGGACAGGGGGCGTCTGGGGCCAACGTCCTGACTTTC
TRBD2,TRBJ2-3,.,TRBV5-1,CASSFNGRATDTQYF,TGCGCCAGCAGCTTTAACGGGAGGGCGACAGATACGCAGTATTTT
.,TRBJ2-7,.,TRBV5-1,CASSLGRPAEQYF,TGCGCCAGCAGCTTGGGGCGGCCGGCCGAGCAGTACTTC
.,TRBJ2-2,.,TRBV7-2,CASSLAGQGLNTGELFF,TGTGCCAGCAGCTTAGCGGGGCAGGGATTGAACACCGGGGAGCTGTTTTTT
.,TRBJ1-1,.,TRBV10-3,CAISEANEAFF,TGTGCCATCAGTGAAGCTAATGAAGCTTTCTTT
TRBD2,TRBJ2-1,.,TRBV30,CAWSAQTARGVSYNEQFF,TGTGCCTGGAGTGCACAAACCGCCCGGGGGGTCTCCTACAATGAGCAGTTCTTC
.,TRBJ1-5,.,TRBV2,CASAGVNQPQHF,TGTGCCAGCGCAGGGGTTAATCAGCCCCAGCATTTT
TRBD1,TRBJ1-1,.,TRBV15,CATSRTRQGYNEAFF,TGTGCCACCAGCAGGACCCGACAGGGGTATAATGAAGCTTTCTTT
.,TRBJ2-1,.,TRBV10-3,CAIREETAYNEQFF,TGTGCCATCAGAGAGGAGACAGCCTACAATGAGCAGTTCTTC
TRBD1,TRBJ1-2,.,TRBV6-5,CASSYAGTGNYGYTF,TGTGCCAGCAGTTACGCCGGGACAGGAAACTATGGCTACACCTTC
.,TRBJ2-3,.,TRBV6-4,CASSAAFTDTQYF,TGTGCCAGCAGCGCGGCTTTCACAGATACGCAGTATTTT
TRBD1,TRBJ2-7,few,TRBV7-9,CASSDDRVEQYF,TGTGCCAGCAGCGACGACAGGGTCGAGCAGTACTTC
TRBD1,TRBJ1-2,.,TRBV6-5,CASKGQNYGYTF,TGTGCCAGCAAGGGACAGAACTATGGCTACACCTTC